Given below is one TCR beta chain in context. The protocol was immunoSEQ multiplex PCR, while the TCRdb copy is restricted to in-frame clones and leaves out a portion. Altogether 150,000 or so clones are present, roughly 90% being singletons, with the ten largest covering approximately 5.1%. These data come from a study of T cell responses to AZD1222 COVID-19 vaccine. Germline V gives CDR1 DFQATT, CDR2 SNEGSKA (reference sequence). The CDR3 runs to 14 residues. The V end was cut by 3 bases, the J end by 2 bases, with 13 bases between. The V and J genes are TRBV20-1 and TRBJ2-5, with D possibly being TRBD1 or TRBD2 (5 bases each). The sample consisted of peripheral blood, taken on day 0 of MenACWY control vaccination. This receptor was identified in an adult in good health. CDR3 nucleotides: TGCAGTGCTAGTGGGGACCCGGGGCAAGAGACCCAGTACTTC. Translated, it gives CSASGDPGQETQYF.